This T cell receptor beta chain was sequenced in a study of shared clonotypes between healthy human individuals. The study separated CD4+ cells into CD45RA+ naive and CD45RA-negative memory subsets. The CDR3 is 13 amino acids. V shed 4 bases and J shed 5 bases, with 9 bases lying between them. Germline lookup yields CDR1 KGHSH and CDR2 LQKENI. The test was conducted at deep level. Data came from immunoSEQ multiplex PCR; TCRdb stores just in-frame clones and leaves some out. The sample records approximately 2.4 million clones, approximately 95% being singletons. The sequenced sample was naive CD4+ T cells sorted from blood. Subset defined: CD45RA+ positively selected. V gene TRBV18 combines with J gene TRBJ1-5; possibly TRBD1 for D (5 bases). This clonotype was obtained from a man aged 18 to 29 in good health. In DNA, the CDR3 is TGTGCCAGCTCACGGTCGGGGGATCAGCCCCAGCATTTT. Residues: CASSRSGDQPQHF.